Below are 3 T cell receptor beta chains sequenced from a single sample in a study of T-cell reconstitution after alpha-beta-depleted transplantation in children. Unique molecular identifiers tagged the TCRbeta library. Via MiXCR, TCRdb re-called the PCR reads, giving one row per CDR3 protein. This sample carries a few hundred thousand distinct CDR3 sequences, about 24% of them seen once, and the ten largest clones take about 4.8%. This specimen was PBMCs, mostly from graft donor cells, taken 360 days after TCRalphabeta/CD19-depleted stem cell transplant. The receptors were sampled from a female patient under 10 years old who had a stem cell transplant for congenital amegakaryocytic thrombocytopenia, so the T cells may come from the graft donor.

This chain joins TRBV15 and TRBJ2-3; the D gene is possibly TRBD1 (5 bases). The CDR3 totals 13 residues. Germline CDR1 LNHNV, CDR2 YYDKDF (reference sequence). Trimming shortened V by 1 base and J by 5 bases, and 7 bases separated the two germline ends. The CDR3 loop reads CATSRGQLDTQYF. In DNA form, the CDR3 reads TGTGCCACCAGCAGAGGACAGTTAGATACGCAGTATTTT.

This chain joins TRBV3-1 and TRBJ2-7, with unresolved D. Trimming left V 3 bases short and J 2 bases short, with 8 bases between. Germline V gene data show CDR1 as LGHDT and CDR2 as YNNKEL (reference sequence). This CDR3 region has 13 residues. The CDR3 bases are TGTGCCAGCAGCCAGTTCTATCCCTACGAGCAGTACTTC. It translates to CASSQFYPYEQYF.

This clonotype was detected a few times. The chain is built from TRBV29-1 and TRBJ1-1; D call uncertain. Looked up from germline, CDR1 is SQVTM and CDR2 is ANQGSEA. V lost 3 bases and J 5 bases, leaving 13 bases between the germline ends. This CDR3 has 13 residues. The CDR3 reads CSVDFGDRTEAFF. The CDR3 DNA sequence: TGCAGCGTTGATTTCGGCGATAGGACTGAAGCTTTCTTT.